The next 24 T cell receptor beta chains were all read from a single sample in a study of blood T cells in healthy people across ages. The authors ran a second PCR of 7 to 11 cycles using a sample-barcoded 5' primer and a J-beta primer mix. MiXCR was run by TCRdb on the 5' RACE reads, yielding one entry per CDR3 protein. This table holds about a million distinct CDR3 sequences, roughly 50% found once. The sequenced sample consisted of blood. The receptor source for this set is a woman in her sixties or seventies in good health.

The chain links TRBV20-1 to TRBJ2-3, with D perhaps TRBD2 (6 bases). Germline CDR1 reads DFQATT; CDR2 reads SNEGSKA (reference sequence). V was cut by 2 bases and J by 0 bases, with 12 bases left in between. CDR3 size: 15 residues. The CDR3 sequence: CSARPSETSTDTQYF. DNA of the CDR3: TGCAGTGCTAGACCTAGCGAAACAAGCACAGATACGCAGTATTTT.

The chain combines TRBV29-1 with TRBJ2-3; 10 bases match TRBD2. This CDR3 is built from 15 residues. CDR1 and CDR2 from the germline V gene are SQVTM and ANQGSEA. The V gene end was trimmed by 7 bases and the J gene end by 7 bases; junction bases not matched to a gene: 14. Here the CDR3 DNA reads TGCAGCGCACTCCAGAGGACTAGCGGTAGCTATACGCAGTATTTT. Translated, it gives CSALQRTSGSYTQYF.

The rearrangement links TRBV20-1 to TRBJ1-2, with D possibly being TRBD1 (6 bases). The CDR3 spans 17 residues. The V gene's germline CDR1 is DFQATT and CDR2 SNEGSKA (reference sequence). V lost 0 bases, J lost 7 bases, and 24 bases lay in between. CDR3 sequence: CSARDYHGQLEGGGYTF. The CDR3 region has the DNA TGCAGTGCTAGAGATTATCACGGACAGCTCGAGGGGGGTGGCTACACCTTC.

The rearrangement uses TRBV21-1 and TRBJ2-3; no DNA check was done on the table's D call, TRBD1. TRBV21-1 is deemed a pseudogene. The CDR3 has 15 amino acids. CDR3 in amino acids: CASDPDRGRTDTQYF. The CDR3 coding sequence is TGTGCCAGCGACCCGGACAGGGGGCGAACAGATACGCAGTATTTT.

The V gene is TRBV29-1, the J gene TRBJ2-3, with TRBD2 as a possible D gene (5 bases). The germline V gene encodes CDR1 SQVTM and CDR2 ANQGSEA. The V gene lost 6 bases and the J gene lost 2 bases, with 18 bases spanning the gap. The CDR3 sequence is 15 residues long. The CDR3 region has the DNA TGCAGCGTAATAGTGGCACGGGAACACACAGATACGCAGTATTTT. Residues: CSVIVAREHTDTQYF.

The rearrangement uses TRBV10-3 and TRBJ2-7; D remains unclear. The CDR3 sequence is 13 residues long. Trimming took off 4 bases at V and 3 bases at J, with 10 bases between the two ends. The germline V gene encodes CDR1 ENHRY and CDR2 SYGVKD. CDR3 sequence (DNA): TGTGCCATCAGTGGCAGCCCCCACTACGAGCAGTACTTC. It yields the protein CAISGSPHYEQYF.

This clonotype came up a few times. The chain recombines TRBV9 with TRBJ1-1; 7 positions agree with TRBD1. This CDR3 spans 14 amino acids. V lost 3 bases and J lost 5; bases outside the gene matches: 7. Germline CDR1 and CDR2: SGDLS and YYNGEE. The DNA for the CDR3 is TGTGCCAGCAGCGCATACAGGGGTTCTACTGAAGCTTTCTTT. It is translated as CASSAYRGSTEAFF. The whole variable domain, remainder taken from reference TRBV9 and TRBJ1-1, is DSGVTQTPKHLITATGQRVTLRCSPRSGDLSVYWYQQSLDQGLQFLIQYYNGEERAKGNILERFSAQQFPDLHSELNLSSLELGDSALYFCASSAYRGSTEAFFGQGTRLTVV.

On this clonotype: Germline is not matched at one junction end, which may reflect a read error. The chain uses TRBV28 and TRBJ1-4; no clear D. This CDR3 has 16 residues. From germline, CDR1 is MDHEN and CDR2 SYDVKM. This CDR3 is CASSDSGGRFNEKLFF. CDR3 DNA: TGTGCTAGCAGCGATTCGGGCGGCCGTTTTAATGAAAAACTGTTTTTT.

J is TRBJ2-5 and V is TRBV20-1; 8 bases fit TRBD2. This CDR3 region has 16 residues. Per the germline V gene, CDR1 is DFQATT and CDR2 is SNEGSKA (reference sequence). After removal of 2 bases from V and 1 base from J, the junction contained 9 bases not matched to a gene. CDR3 sequence: CSARLAGLVFQETQYF. The CDR3 bases are TGCAGTGCTAGACTGGCGGGACTAGTGTTCCAAGAGACCCAGTACTTC.

The genes are TRBV5-1 and TRBJ2-4, with a weak D call TRBD2 (6 bases). The J call may be in error: the DNA end matches TRBJ2-7 better. Germline loops: CDR1 SGHRS, CDR2 YFSETQ. There are 15 residues in the CDR3. CDR3 in amino acids: CASSVNRDWRLEQYF. CDR3 sequence (DNA): TGCGCCAGCAGCGTAAACCGGGACTGGCGCCTCGAGCAGTACTTC.

The chain recombines TRBV28 with TRBJ1-5, with D perhaps TRBD1 (6 bases). This CDR3 region has 18 residues. Germline CDR1 is MDHEN and CDR2 is SYDVKM. Between the trimmed V and J ends, which lost 4 bases and 0 bases, there was a span of 19 bases. For the CDR3, the DNA is TGTGCCAGCAGTTACGGACAGAATTGGGTTGGTAGCAATCAGCCCCAGCATTTT. Translation gives CASSYGQNWVGSNQPQHF.

This chain joins TRBV6-1 and TRBJ2-1; 13 bases are a match to TRBD2. The J call may be incorrect, as the DNA end agrees better with TRBJ2-7. Germline assignment: CDR1 MNHNS and CDR2 SASEGT. This CDR3 region has 15 residues. In nucleotides, the CDR3 is TGTGCCAGCAGTTGGACTAGCGGGGGCTACAATGAGCAGTACTTC. Translated, it gives CASSWTSGGYNEQYF.

As concerns this clonotype: One junction end disagrees with the germline gene, perhaps due to a read error. The chain is built from TRBV12-3 or TRBV12-4 and TRBJ2-5, with D maybe TRBD2 (5 bases). The CDR3 has 14 amino acids. This CDR3 reads CAGSLALIGETQYF. In nucleotides, the CDR3 is TGTGCCGGCAGTTTAGCGCTAATCGGGGAGACCCAGTACTTC.

The V and J genes are TRBV7-3 and TRBJ2-3, with 11 bases aligning to TRBD2. Per the germline V gene, CDR1 is SGHTA and CDR2 is FQGTGA. The CDR3 extends over 16 amino acids. Trimming removed 4 bases from V and 9 bases from J; junction bases left unmatched: 12. CDR3 bases: TGTGCCAGCAGCTCCGTAGCGGGAGGGGGCTCAAAAACGCAGTATTTT. The encoded protein is CASSSVAGGGSKTQYF.

This chain uses TRBV9 with TRBJ2-5; D possibly corresponds to TRBD2 (6 bases). The germline V gene has CDR1 SGDLS and CDR2 YYNGEE. With 1 base removed from V and 2 bases from J, the gap between germline ends came to 15 bases. The CDR3 length is 16 residues. CDR3 loop: CASSVNNGLLQETQYF. CDR3 nucleotides: TGTGCCAGCAGCGTAAACAACGGACTACTACAAGAGACCCAGTACTTC.

The chain uses TRBV14 and TRBJ2-2; D is unresolved. Germline CDR1 SGHDN, CDR2 FVKESK. V lost 1 base and J 7 bases, leaving 10 bases between the germline ends. CDR3 length: 14 residues. Here the CDR3 reads CASSQGYGVGELFF. The CDR3 DNA reads as TGTGCCAGCAGCCAAGGGTACGGTGTCGGGGAGCTGTTTTTT.

The V call is TRBV11-2, the J call TRBJ2-3; D might be TRBD2 (6 bases). The germline gives CDR1 SGHAT, CDR2 FQNNGV. Trimming pared 1 base from V and 12 bases from J, leaving 11 bases between. CDR3 length: 12 amino acids. The CDR3 here is CASSLVSGLQYF. As DNA, the CDR3 is TGTGCCAGCAGCTTAGTTAGCGGATTACAGTATTTT.

This chain links TRBV6-6 with TRBJ2-7; possibly TRBD2 for D (7 bases). Trimming stripped 2 bases from V and 3 bases from J, with 14 bases between. Germline assignment: CDR1 MNHNY and CDR2 SVGAGI (reference sequence). This CDR3 comprises 15 residues. The CDR3 DNA is TGTGCCAGCAGTTACAAGGGGGGGAATTACTACGAGCAGTACTTC. It encodes CASSYKGGNYYEQYF.

The chain recombines TRBV20-1 with TRBJ2-7; 11 bases map to TRBD2. The CDR3 is 16 residues long. The germline CDR1 and CDR2 sequences are DFQATT and SNEGSKA (reference sequence). The J segment lost 1 base and the V segment lost 7 bases, leaving 12 bases of the junction unmatched. CDR3 DNA sequence: TGCAGTGTGAATGGGGCTAGCGGGAGGTCGTCCTACGAGCAGTACTTC. Its translation: CSVNGASGRSSYEQYF.

This clonotype occurred a few times. A much larger clone differs from this one at a single base, so this may be a read error. The chain joins TRBV13 to TRBJ2-1; D not resolved. This CDR3 spans 12 amino acids. CDR1 is PRHDT, CDR2 FYEKMQ, per germline (reference sequence). V was shortened by 2 bases and J by 3 bases, with 2 bases between the two germline ends. The CDR3 sequence is CASSLYYNEQFF. The CDR3, as DNA: TGTGCCAGCAGCTTATACTACAATGAGCAGTTCTTC.

The chain links TRBV7-8 to TRBJ2-5, with unresolved D. The germline V gene encodes CDR1 SGHVS and CDR2 FQNEAQ. V shed 4 bases and J shed 2 bases, with 11 bases lying between them. The CDR3 runs to 14 residues. DNA for the CDR3: TGTGCCAGCAGCTCAGGATCAGGACAAGAGACCCAGTACTTC. Encoded protein: CASSSGSGQETQYF.

The chain has TRBV27 and TRBJ2-3; possibly TRBD2 for D (5 bases). CDR3 size: 15 residues. Germline CDR1 MNHEY, CDR2 SMNVEV (reference sequence). V lost 9 bases, J lost 2 bases, and 18 bases lay in between. CDR3: CASRAGLVYTDTQYF. CDR3 DNA sequence: TGTGCCAGTCGGGCGGGTTTGGTTTACACAGATACGCAGTATTTT.

This chain joins TRBV4-2 and TRBJ2-7; possible D gene TRBD2, 6 bases. There are 15 residues in the CDR3. CDR1 LGHNA and CDR2 YNFKEQ come from the germline V gene. Trimming pared 2 bases from V and 4 bases from J, leaving 15 bases between. DNA for the CDR3: TGTGCCAGCAGCCAACCAGGTGGCGGGAATTACGAGCAGTACTTC. It translates to CASSQPGGGNYEQYF.

The rearrangement uses TRBV27 and TRBJ1-6; D remains unclear. Trimming took off 8 bases at V and 9 bases at J, with 29 bases between the two ends. The CDR3 loop spans 18 amino acids. Germline V CDR1 and CDR2: MNHEY, SMNVEV (reference sequence). The CDR3 DNA sequence: TGTGCCAGCCACATCGCCCTAAACACCGGGATCTATTCTTCACCCCTCCACTTT. This encodes CASHIALNTGIYSSPLHF.